This TCR beta chain was captured in a study of blood T cell repertoires in COVID-19 (dated by TCRdb to about 2020). For the study in its entirety: The collaborator samples originated in the United States, Italy and Spain and spanned the acute and convalescent phases of COVID-19. Deeply sampled blood TCRbeta repertoires from subjects exposed to, actively infected with, or recovered from COVID-19 were included in the dataset. Where available, HLA class I and class II types were taken from metadata supplied by the sample provider and were not determined by assay-based typing. Samples were obtained from the ongoing ImmuneRACE study (first 160 participants) and from some 1,300 subjects provided by 6 global collaborators. The prospective study material was composed of cDNA or gDNA derived from T cells, B-cell-depleted T cells, or PBMCs. The sample metadata nearly always contained a de-identified subject ID, COVID-19 status, age in years and sex. The repertoires were released in a freely available public database meant as a resource for research on the immune response to SARS-CoV-2.

The immunoSEQ Assay, a bias-controlled multiplex PCR, was used to amplify TCRbeta CDR3 regions from genomic DNA. Processing in the source paper ran as follows. Within the assay, amplification of reference gene primers was used to estimate how many nucleated cells each sample contained. To quantify the absolute abundance of each unique TCRbeta CDR3 rearrangement, sequence reads were collapsed and filtered. For each sample, productive Simpson clonality was calculated as the square root of Simpson's diversity index over productive rearrangements. Here the immuneACCESS table is served through TCRdb, limited to in-frame sequences with V and J called. Missing clones are a known gap in these copies; in checked studies unresolved V genes cover under half, and the rest lacks a known reason. The D gene and trimming were derived from the DNA, and the V and J assignments and clone size from that table. The sample includes over 250,000 clones, with roughly 87% observed a single time. The biggest ten clones account for 0.65% to 0.95% of the sample.

The sample holds one count of this clone. Its target antigen remains unknown. There are no base qualities to consult, and no much larger clone falls within one base. General findings and caveats noted by the study authors: The quantity of clinical and demographic metadata differed by source and by participant and was supplied without curation.

V loses 5 bases, J loses 5 bases, and the germline ends lie 15 bases apart. Including the terminal cysteine and phenylalanine, the CDR3 comprises 14 residues. The DNA shown is the 42-base CDR3, in frame from base 1. According to the germline V gene (reference sequence), CDR1 reads LNHNV and CDR2 reads YYDKDF. Each collaborating institution followed its own protocols to collect whole blood in K2EDTA tubes. For TCRbeta analysis, collaborator samples were shipped as frozen whole blood, as isolated PBMCs, or as DNA extracted from either sample type. The clonotype originates from a woman aged 30 to 39 with acute or convalescent COVID-19. This chain joins TRBV15 to TRBJ1-2; 6 matching bases give a weak D call of TRBD1. Sequenced material: peripheral blood. The CDR3 protein sequence reads: CATSPPLQGYGYTF. At the DNA level, the sequence is TGTGCCACCAGCCCACCTCTTCAGGGGTATGGCTACACCTTC. With all but the CDR3 taken from the reference TRBV15 and TRBJ1-2 genes, the full variable domain is: DAMVIQNPRYQVTQFGKPVTLSCSQTLNHNVMYWYQQKSSQAPKLLFHYYDKDFNNEADTPDNFQSRRPNTSFCFLDIRSPGLGDTAMYLCATSPPLQGYGYTFGSGTRLTVV.